The 11 T cell receptor beta chains presented below share a single source sample, sequenced in a study of blood T cell repertoires in COVID-19. Repertoires were generated with immunoSEQ multiplex PCR, while TCRdb's copy carries only in-frame clones and drops some. The sample yields about 130,000 clones, 70% to 85% seen once. The specimen was peripheral blood. Source of these receptors: a woman aged 45-60 years with acute or convalescent COVID-19.

The chain links TRBV18 to TRBJ2-1; the match to TRBD2 covers 15 bases. The V gene end was trimmed by 2 bases and the J gene end by 0 bases; junction bases not matched to a gene: 5. Germline V gives CDR1 KGHSH, CDR2 LQKENI. CDR3 size: 19 residues. This chain's CDR3 is CASSPGTSGGFSSYNEQFF. The CDR3 coding sequence is TGTGCCAGCTCACCAGGGACTAGCGGGGGGTTCAGCTCCTACAATGAGCAGTTCTTC.

V and J are TRBV7-6 and TRBJ1-2; D not certain. CDR1 is SGHVS and CDR2 is FNYEAQ in the germline V gene. The CDR3 is 15 residues long. V gave up 3 bases and J gave up 0 bases, with 11 bases separating them. The CDR3 loop reads CASSLNEGSNYGYTF. The CDR3 bases are TGTGCCAGCAGCTTGAACGAGGGTTCTAACTATGGCTACACCTTC.

This clone was seen a few times. The chain uses TRBV6-5 and TRBJ2-1, with 7 bases aligning to TRBD1. With V trimmed by 0 bases and J by 5 bases, 7 bases remained unmatched. Germline lookup yields CDR1 MNHEY and CDR2 SVGAGI. The CDR3 sequence is 16 residues long. This CDR3 is CASSYSTGTVDNEQFF. CDR3 sequence (DNA): TGTGCCAGCAGTTACTCCACCGGGACAGTAGACAATGAGCAGTTCTTC.

This chain joins TRBV10-1 and TRBJ2-7; 9 bases match TRBD2. Germline CDR1 is WNHNN and CDR2 is SYGVQD (reference sequence). The CDR3 loop spans 13 amino acids. V was pared by 6 bases and J by 3 bases, with 3 bases of the junction left unmatched. CDR3 loop: CASSPAGGYEQYF. The CDR3 nucleotides read TGCGCCAGCAGCCCAGCGGGGGGCTACGAGCAGTACTTC.

This clone was counted only a few times. The rearrangement uses TRBV21-1 and TRBJ2-4; the D call TRBD2 from the table was never checked on the DNA. TRBV21-1 is labeled a pseudogene. The CDR3 length is 15 residues. CDR3 bases: TGTGCCAGCAGCGCACCCGGGGTGGCCAAAAACATTCAGTACTTC. It is translated as CASSAPGVAKNIQYF.

The chain uses TRBV12-5 and TRBJ2-1; possible D gene TRBD2, 6 bases. Between the trimmed V and J ends, which lost 6 bases and 6 bases, there was a span of 12 bases. Germline V lookup: CDR1 LGHNT, CDR2 FRNRAP. The CDR3 extends over 13 amino acids. The CDR3: CASGGGAGNEQFF. In nucleotides, the CDR3 is TGTGCTAGTGGAGGAGGGGCCGGCAATGAGCAGTTCTTC.

The chain is built from TRBV27 and TRBJ1-6, with 7 bases lining up with TRBD1. The CDR3 is made up of 15 amino acids. V shed 2 bases and J 2 bases; nucleotides not matched to a gene: 0. Germline V lookup: CDR1 MNHEY, CDR2 SMNVEV (reference sequence). The CDR3 DNA reads TGTGCCAGCAGTTTAGGACAGGCCTATAATTCACCCCTCCACTTT. Protein sequence: CASSLGQAYNSPLHF.

The genes are TRBV9 and TRBJ1-3, with a weak D call TRBD1 (5 bases). This CDR3 has 14 amino acids. Germline CDR1 SGDLS, CDR2 YYNGEE. V lost 3 bases and J 3 bases, leaving 10 bases between the germline ends. The CDR3 is CASSAGGYGNTIYF. Written as DNA, the CDR3 is TGTGCCAGCAGCGCGGGGGGGTATGGAAACACCATATATTTT. Based on the CDR3 plus reference TRBV9 and TRBJ1-3, the full variable domain is DSGVTQTPKHLITATGQRVTLRCSPRSGDLSVYWYQQSLDQGLQFLIQYYNGEERAKGNILERFSAQQFPDLHSELNLSSLELGDSALYFCASSAGGYGNTIYFGEGSWLTVV.

This clone was picked up a small number of times. The V gene is TRBV5-4, the J gene TRBJ1-2; TRBD1 matches 8 bases. Unmatched junction bases numbered 6, after V lost 2 bases and J lost 6 bases. The CDR3 has 14 amino acids. CDR1 SGHNT and CDR2 YYREEE come from the germline V gene (reference sequence). The DNA of the CDR3 is TGTGCCAGCAGCTTAGAGACAGGGGCAAATGGCTACACCTTC. Translated, it gives CASSLETGANGYTF.

V is TRBV9 and J is TRBJ2-1; no reliable D call. The ends were cut back, 0 bases at V and 5 bases at J, with 9 bases in the middle. This CDR3 has 14 amino acids. The germline V gene encodes CDR1 SGDLS and CDR2 YYNGEE. CDR3 sequence: CASSVVGRNNEQFF. The CDR3 nucleotides are TGTGCCAGCAGCGTAGTAGGCAGGAACAATGAGCAGTTCTTC.

The genes are TRBV29-1 and TRBJ2-3; the D gene is possibly TRBD2 (6 bases). The CDR3 spans 14 residues. With 4 bases removed from V and 3 bases from J, the gap between germline ends came to 14 bases. Germline V gene sequence: CDR1 SQVTM, CDR2 ANQGSEA. The CDR3 region is CSVVLRGDTDTQYF. CDR3 nucleotides: TGCAGCGTTGTCTTACGCGGGGATACAGATACGCAGTATTTT.